The next 32 T cell receptor beta chains were all read from a single sample in a study of blood T cell repertoires in COVID-19 (dated by TCRdb to the early 2020s). Libraries were built with the immunoSEQ multiplex PCR assay. TCRdb provides this immuneACCESS table in a form limited to in-frame rearrangements. Some clones are lacking; in checked studies, under half of them reflect an unresolved V gene, and why the rest are absent is not known. The sample table holds 200,000 or so clones, of which more than 75% were seen once. The ten largest clones add up to 5.5% to 7% of the sample. The sequenced material came from peripheral blood. These receptors were taken from an elderly man with acute or convalescent COVID-19.

V usage is TRBV7-2 and J usage is TRBJ2-1; 13 bases are shared with TRBD2. The CDR3 consists of 17 residues. The J segment lost 5 bases and the V segment lost 5 bases, leaving 9 bases of the junction unmatched. CDR1 and CDR2 (germline): SGHTA, FQGNSA. CDR3 DNA: TGTGCCAGCAGCACCCGGACTAGCGGGAGCCTCGACAATGAGCAGTTCTTC. It specifies CASSTRTSGSLDNEQFF.

The chain carries TRBV15 and TRBJ1-2, with TRBD1 as a possible D gene (6 bases). CDR1 is LNHNV and CDR2 is YYDKDF in the germline V gene (reference sequence). The CDR3 covers 13 residues. Trimming cost V 1 base and J 6 bases, with 9 bases left between them. The chain's CDR3 is CATSRGGGDGYTF. The CDR3 nucleotides are TGTGCCACCAGCAGAGGAGGGGGGGATGGCTACACCTTC.

V and J are TRBV9 and TRBJ2-2; TRBD2 aligns across 7 bases. The trim removed 4 bases at V and 4 bases at J, leaving 7 bases unmatched. The CDR3 has 15 residues. CDR1 is SGDLS and CDR2 is YYNGEE in the germline V gene. CDR3 sequence (DNA): TGTGCCAGCAGCCTCCGGGACTACCCCACCGGGGAGCTGTTTTTT. Protein sequence: CASSLRDYPTGELFF.

The chain combines TRBV7-6 with TRBJ2-1; possibly TRBD1 for D (6 bases). The germline CDR1 and CDR2 sequences are SGHVS and FNYEAQ. The CDR3 runs 14 residues. Deletions cut 1 base from V and 9 bases from J, with 13 bases between. The chain's CDR3 is CASSLVPGAGEQFF. DNA of the CDR3: TGTGCCAGCAGCTTAGTACCAGGGGCTGGTGAGCAGTTCTTC.

The rearrangement joins TRBV29-1 to TRBJ1-5; 7 nucleotides match TRBD1. Germline CDR1 is SQVTM and CDR2 is ANQGSEA. The CDR3 length is 13 residues. V trimming: 7 bases; J trimming: 5 bases; junction bases outside the gene matches: 8. Written as DNA, the CDR3 is TGCAGCGCCTCCTACGACAGGGATCAGCCCCAGCATTTT. It codes for CSASYDRDQPQHF.

V gene TRBV27 combines with J gene TRBJ1-6; D gene unclear. CDR3 length equals 13 residues. Germline CDR1 reads MNHEY; CDR2 reads SMNVEV (reference sequence). V lost 7 bases and J lost 4, with 8 bases in between. The CDR3 here is CASTVQYNSPLHF. The CDR3, as DNA: TGTGCCAGCACAGTCCAGTATAATTCACCCCTCCACTTT.

The rearrangement uses TRBV15 and TRBJ2-3; tentative D call: TRBD1 (6 bases). In germline, CDR1 is LNHNV, CDR2 YYDKDF (reference sequence). Trimming removed 5 bases from V and 7 bases from J, with 19 bases in between. The CDR3 length is 15 residues. CDR3 nucleotides: TGTGCCACCAGCGAATGGACAGCTACGCCCTATACGCAGTATTTT. Translating it yields CATSEWTATPYTQYF.

The V gene is TRBV19, the J gene TRBJ1-5; the D gene is possibly TRBD1 (6 bases). The CDR3 spans 17 residues. The V gene lost 2 bases and the J gene lost 2 bases, with 16 bases spanning the gap. CDR1 and CDR2 from the germline V gene are LNHDA and SQIVND (reference sequence). The CDR3: CASSIWAGERGNQPQHF. In nucleotides, the CDR3 is TGTGCCAGTAGTATATGGGCAGGGGAGAGGGGCAATCAGCCCCAGCATTTT.

The J gene is TRBJ2-3, the V gene TRBV30; TRBD2 aligns across 9 bases. Germline V lookup: CDR1 GTSNPN, CDR2 SVGIG (reference sequence). V shed 2 bases, J shed 4 bases, and the junction held 7 bases outside the gene matches. The CDR3 covers 15 residues. CDR3: CAWSRGSGSADTQYF. CDR3 coding DNA: TGTGCCTGGAGTCGGGGTAGCGGGAGTGCAGATACGCAGTATTTT.

This clone was seen more than once but under ten times. The chain has TRBV7-2 and TRBJ2-7; TRBD2 matches 9 bases. Germline trimming cut 3 bases from V and 6 bases from J; bases unmatched to any gene: 6. Germline CDR1 SGHTA, CDR2 FQGNSA. The CDR3 runs 14 residues. The CDR3 coding sequence is TGTGCCAGCAGCTTCAGCGGGAGGAACCGCGAGCAGTACGTC. Its protein is CASSFSGRNREQYV.

The chain couples TRBV5-1 to TRBJ2-7; 8 bases line up with TRBD2. The CDR3 contains 14 residues. The J segment lost 2 bases and the V segment lost 1 base, leaving 2 bases of the junction unmatched. Germline values: CDR1 SGHRS, CDR2 YFSETQ. The CDR3: CASSLSGRAYEQYF. The DNA of the CDR3 is TGCGCCAGCAGCTTGTCCGGGAGGGCCTACGAGCAGTACTTC.

The chain has TRBV7-3 and TRBJ2-1; D remains ambiguous. The germline V gene has CDR1 SGHTA and CDR2 FQGTGA. Trimming removed 0 bases from V and 2 bases from J, with 2 bases in between. This CDR3 comprises 13 residues. CDR3 in amino acids: CASSLTTYNEQFF. CDR3 DNA: TGTGCCAGCAGCTTAACCACCTACAATGAGCAGTTCTTC.

This sequence joins TRBV7-8 and TRBJ2-1; 7 positions agree with TRBD1. Germline CDR1 SGHVS, CDR2 FQNEAQ. This CDR3 spans 15 amino acids. The V segment lost 0 bases and the J segment 2 bases; nucleotides outside the gene matches: 1. Here the CDR3 reads CASSLAGGAYNEQFF. DNA of the CDR3: TGTGCCAGCAGCTTAGCAGGGGGCGCCTACAATGAGCAGTTCTTC.

This sequence joins TRBV27 and TRBJ2-1; 8 positions agree with TRBD2. The CDR3 covers 18 residues. V was clipped by 5 bases and J by 4 bases; unmatched bases: 16. Germline CDR1 MNHEY, CDR2 SMNVEV (reference sequence). CDR3: CASSLIYPGLVGYNEQFF. In nucleotides, the CDR3 is TGTGCCAGCAGTCTTATTTATCCGGGACTAGTGGGTTACAATGAGCAGTTCTTC.

The V gene is TRBV11-2, the J gene TRBJ1-6; 8 bases agree with TRBD1. The V and J ends lost 5 bases and 4 bases, in that order; junction bases with no gene match: 1. CDR1 and CDR2 (germline): SGHAT, FQNNGV. The CDR3 is made up of 14 amino acids. The CDR3 DNA follows: TGTGCCAGCAGCCAGGGGGCGTATAATTCACCCCTCCACTTT. This codes for CASSQGAYNSPLHF.

The CDR3 bases are TGCGCCAGCAACTCCGGGACAGGGGAAGATACGCAGTATTTT. This codes for CASNSGTGEDTQYF. The V and J genes are TRBV5-1 and TRBJ2-3; the match to TRBD1 covers 10 bases. This CDR3 has 14 amino acids. From germline, CDR1 is SGHRS and CDR2 YFSETQ. The V segment lost 6 bases and the J segment 5 bases; nucleotides outside the gene matches: 6.

J is TRBJ2-1 and V is TRBV7-8; D not resolved. The CDR3 loop spans 14 amino acids. CDR1 and CDR2 (germline): SGHVS, FQNEAQ. The germline V and J ends were trimmed by 4 bases and 7 bases, with 14 bases remaining between them. This CDR3 reads CASSSRTLGNEQFF. For the CDR3, the DNA is TGTGCCAGCAGCTCGCGTACCCTAGGAAATGAGCAGTTCTTC.

CDR3 in amino acids: CASSYSRTGGSGYTF. CDR3 DNA: TGTGCCAGCAGTTACTCTCGGACAGGGGGCAGTGGCTACACCTTC. V gene TRBV6-5 combines with J gene TRBJ1-2; the match to TRBD1 covers 11 bases. CDR3 size: 15 residues. The germline CDR1 and CDR2 sequences are MNHEY and SVGAGI. After removal of 0 bases from V and 7 bases from J, the junction contained 4 bases not matched to a gene.

The CDR3 loop is CASSSGTGYETQYF. The CDR3 DNA reads TGTGCCAGCAGCTCCGGGACAGGGTACGAGACCCAGTACTTC. The chain couples TRBV7-2 to TRBJ2-5; 9 positions agree with TRBD1. This CDR3 region has 14 residues. CDR1 SGHTA and CDR2 FQGNSA come from the germline V gene. V was pared by 4 bases and J by 5 bases, with 5 bases of the junction left unmatched.

The table lists this clone with a few counts. This chain uses TRBV11-2 with TRBJ2-2; TRBD2 aligns across 8 bases. V gave up 5 bases and J gave up 5 bases; unmatched junction bases: 7. The CDR3 loop spans 15 amino acids. The germline CDR1 and CDR2 sequences are SGHAT and FQNNGV. CDR3 protein: CASSLVAGGTGELFF. As DNA, the CDR3 is TGTGCCAGCAGCCTGGTCGCGGGGGGTACCGGGGAGCTGTTTTTT.

This clone was picked up one time. The genes are TRBV30 and TRBJ1-2; D possibly corresponds to TRBD1 (5 bases). The CDR3 runs to 15 residues. V gave up 3 bases and J gave up 2 bases, with 16 bases separating them. CDR1 and CDR2 (germline): GTSNPN, SVGIG (reference sequence). The CDR3 loop reads CAWRDFGGNNYGYTF. Written as DNA, the CDR3 is TGTGCCTGGAGGGACTTCGGGGGGAACAACTATGGCTACACCTTC. The full variable domain, its missing parts supplied by reference TRBV30 and TRBJ1-2, is SQTIHQWPATLVQPVGSPLSLECTVEGTSNPNLYWYRQAAGRGLQLLFYSVGIGQISSEVPQNLSASRPQDRQFILSSKKLLLSDSGFYLCAWRDFGGNNYGYTFGSGTRLTVV.

The chain links TRBV28 to TRBJ1-3; 9 bases line up with TRBD1. CDR1 is MDHEN, CDR2 SYDVKM, per germline. This CDR3 comprises 16 residues. V shed 2 bases and J 1 base; nucleotides not matched to a gene: 3. This CDR3 reads CASSLVGQGSGNTIYF. In DNA form, the CDR3 reads TGTGCCAGCAGTTTAGTAGGACAGGGGTCTGGAAACACCATATATTTT.

The chain joins TRBV11-2 to TRBJ1-4, with unresolved D. The CDR3 is 18 residues long. The germline CDR1 and CDR2 sequences are SGHAT and FQNNGV. V dropped 6 bases and J dropped 2 bases, with 22 bases sitting between them. CDR3 in DNA: TGTGCCAGCAGACCTGGCGGGTTGGGGTTTTTGACTAATGAAAAACTGTTTTTT. Amino acids: CASRPGGLGFLTNEKLFF.

The CDR3 is CASSIEAAGVDEQYF. CDR3 in DNA: TGTGCCAGTAGTATAGAGGCGGCAGGGGTCGACGAGCAGTACTTC. The chain carries TRBV19 and TRBJ2-7; D may be TRBD1 (6 bases). CDR1 and CDR2 from the germline V gene are LNHDA and SQIVND (reference sequence). The V end lost 0 bases, the J end lost 5 bases, and 14 bases lay between the germline ends. The CDR3 covers 15 residues.

This clone has more than one count but fewer than ten. The chain is built from TRBV6-5 and TRBJ1-1, with TRBD1 as a possible D gene (5 bases). Germline CDR1 reads MNHEY; CDR2 reads SVGAGI. The CDR3 extends over 15 amino acids. The V gene lost 4 bases and the J gene lost 1 base, with 13 bases spanning the gap. The CDR3 nucleotides read TGTGCCAGCAGTTTCGAGGGGAGGGGGAACACTGAAGCTTTCTTT. This translates into CASSFEGRGNTEAFF.

The gene calls are TRBV11-2 and TRBJ1-2; 10 nucleotides align to TRBD1. Looked up from germline, CDR1 is SGHAT and CDR2 is FQNNGV. V shed 3 bases, J shed 7 bases, and the junction held 8 bases outside the gene matches. The CDR3 covers 15 residues. CDR3 residues: CASSFRDRGAGGYTF. The CDR3 DNA sequence: TGTGCCAGCAGCTTCAGGGACAGGGGCGCGGGTGGCTACACCTTC.

V and J are TRBV7-9 and TRBJ2-1; D is undetermined. CDR3 length equals 13 residues. Germline assignment: CDR1 SEHNR and CDR2 FQNEAQ (reference sequence). Trimming removed 2 bases at V and 3 bases at J, with 5 bases between. CDR3 in DNA: TGTGCCAGCAGCTTACAAATCTACAATGAGCAGTTCTTC. It specifies CASSLQIYNEQFF.

The V gene is TRBV15, the J gene TRBJ1-2; 7 positions match TRBD1. The ends lost 1 base at V and 5 bases at J; junction bases unmatched: 7. The CDR3 spans 15 residues. Germline-derived CDR1 and CDR2 are LNHNV and YYDKDF (reference sequence). In DNA, the CDR3 is TGTGCCACCAGCAGAGTATATGGACAGGATTATGGCTACACCTTC. Its protein product is CATSRVYGQDYGYTF.

The chain recombines TRBV18 with TRBJ2-7; 7 positions agree with TRBD2. The CDR3 is made up of 13 amino acids. Trimming took 3 bases from V and 2 from J; bases not matched to a gene: 1. Per germline, CDR1 KGHSH and CDR2 LQKENI. The CDR3 region is CASSPGLAYEQYV. The CDR3 nucleotides are TGTGCCAGCTCACCCGGACTAGCCTACGAGCAGTACGTC.

This rearrangement joins TRBV29-1 to TRBJ2-6; 12 positions match TRBD1. V dropped 6 bases and J dropped 1; count of bases not matched to a gene: 4. CDR3 length: 16 residues. Germline-derived CDR1 and CDR2 are SQVTM and ANQGSEA. The CDR3 sequence is CSVSGQGASGANVLTF. The CDR3 region has the DNA TGCAGCGTATCGGGACAGGGGGCGTCTGGGGCCAACGTCCTGACTTTC.

The chain carries TRBV18 and TRBJ2-1; D is ambiguous. V shed 6 bases and J shed 0 bases, with 18 bases lying between them. The germline CDR1 and CDR2 sequences are KGHSH and LQKENI. The CDR3 has 17 amino acids. In DNA, the CDR3 is TGTGCCAGCTCCCATTCTGAGAGGCCCAGCTCCTACAATGAGCAGTTCTTC. Encoded protein: CASSHSERPSSYNEQFF.

The CDR3 loop is CASRMEGGAGELFF. In DNA, the CDR3 is TGTGCCAGCAGGATGGAGGGAGGGGCCGGGGAGCTGTTTTTT. This chain links TRBV27 with TRBJ2-2; 7 bases agree with TRBD2. Germline-derived CDR1 and CDR2 are MNHEY and SMNVEV (reference sequence). V gave up 6 bases and J gave up 6 bases; unmatched junction bases: 7. This CDR3 has 14 residues.